These T cell receptor beta chains were read from a single sample in a study of Ad26.COV2.S vaccination and SARS-CoV-2 variants. Libraries were prepared by immunoSEQ multiplex PCR; TCRdb keeps only in-frame clonotypes and omits some of them. Found here are around 300,000 clones, approximately 90% of them singletons; the top ten hold around 5.3%. The sample was peripheral blood, taken in a trial of Ad26.COV2.S vaccine versus placebo. The source is a person aged 18-60 years who received the Ad26.COV2.S COVID-19 vaccine or a placebo. Each CDR3 is given with its conserved first and last residue. A D gene is named only where the DNA matches it firmly. Size values are once, few and many counts, or a class for expanded clones, and some rows have none.

v_gene: TRBV7-9
abundance: NA
d_gene: NA
j_gene: TRBJ1-4
CDR3nt: TGTGCCAGCAGGAGCTGGGACCCCAGTAATGAAAAACTGTTTTTT
CDR3aa: CASRSWDPSNEKLFF

v_gene: TRBV6-1
abundance: NA
d_gene: TRBD2
j_gene: TRBJ2-1
CDR3nt: TGTGCCAGCAGTGAATGGGGCGGGAGCGACTACAATGAGCAGTTCTTC
CDR3aa: CASSEWGGSDYNEQFF

v_gene: TRBV27
abundance: once
d_gene: NA
j_gene: TRBJ2-7
CDR3nt: TGTGCCAGCAGTACAGGATTGAACTACGAGCAGTACTTC
CDR3aa: CASSTGLNYEQYF

v_gene: TRBV18
abundance: NA
d_gene: TRBD1
j_gene: TRBJ1-2
CDR3nt: TGTGCCAGCTCTCCTCGGACAGGGGCGGTTTATGGCTACACCTTC
CDR3aa: CASSPRTGAVYGYTF

v_gene: TRBV4-1
abundance: NA
d_gene: NA
j_gene: TRBJ2-3
CDR3nt: TGCGCCAGCAGCCAAGATCCGCGCACAGATACGCAGTATTTT
CDR3aa: CASSQDPRTDTQYF

v_gene: TRBV19
abundance: NA
d_gene: NA
j_gene: TRBJ1-2
CDR3nt: TGTGCCAGCGGCGGGTCAGGGGAAGGGGTTCGTGGCTACACCTTC
CDR3aa: CASGGSGEGVRGYTF

v_gene: TRBV5-6
abundance: once
d_gene: NA
j_gene: TRBJ2-4
CDR3nt: TGTGCCAGCAGCTTGGCCCGAAGGGGGAACATTCAGTACTTC
CDR3aa: CASSLARRGNIQYF

v_gene: TRBV7-9
abundance: NA
d_gene: NA
j_gene: TRBJ1-4
CDR3nt: TGTGCCACCCTGGTGGGTGAAAAACTGTTTTTT
CDR3aa: CATLVGEKLFF

v_gene: TRBV4-1
abundance: NA
d_gene: NA
j_gene: TRBJ1-1
CDR3nt: TGCGCCAGCAGCCTGAGCGGGTGGCAGGCAACAGCTTTCTTT
CDR3aa: CASSLSGWQATAFF

v_gene: TRBV5-5
abundance: NA
d_gene: NA
j_gene: TRBJ2-2
CDR3nt: TGTGCCAGCAGCTTGGGACAGTTCACCGGGGAGCTGTTTTTT
CDR3aa: CASSLGQFTGELFF

v_gene: TRBV2
abundance: NA
d_gene: NA
j_gene: TRBJ1-2
CDR3nt: TGTGCCAGCAGTGACCGGGTCCTAGACGGCTACACCTTC
CDR3aa: CASSDRVLDGYTF

v_gene: TRBV20-1
abundance: NA
d_gene: TRBD1
j_gene: TRBJ2-1
CDR3nt: TGCAGTGCTAGTATTTCCGGGACAGGGGCCAATGAGCAGTTCTTC
CDR3aa: CSASISGTGANEQFF

v_gene: TRBV28
abundance: NA
d_gene: NA
j_gene: TRBJ1-1
CDR3nt: TGTGCCAGCAGTTTTGGGCAGGGGATGAACACTGAAGCTTTCTTT
CDR3aa: CASSFGQGMNTEAFF

v_gene: TRBV5-4
abundance: NA
d_gene: NA
j_gene: TRBJ2-7
CDR3nt: TGTGCCAGCAACAAATTACAGGGCGGCGAGCAGTACTTC
CDR3aa: CASNKLQGGEQYF

v_gene: TRBV28
abundance: NA
d_gene: NA
j_gene: TRBJ2-2
CDR3nt: TGTGCCAGCCGCCTGTCCGGGCACCCCGGGGAGCTGTTTTTT
CDR3aa: CASRLSGHPGELFF

v_gene: TRBV9
abundance: NA
d_gene: NA
j_gene: TRBJ2-7
CDR3nt: TGTGCCAGCAGCAGAGGGGACCGCAGCTCCTACGAGCAGTACTTC
CDR3aa: CASSRGDRSSYEQYF

v_gene: TRBV7-2
abundance: NA
d_gene: NA
j_gene: TRBJ1-4
CDR3nt: TGTGCCAGCAGCTTAGGGGGGGCTGGGAATGAAAAACTGTTTTTT
CDR3aa: CASSLGGAGNEKLFF

v_gene: TRBV4-2
abundance: NA
d_gene: NA
j_gene: TRBJ2-2
CDR3nt: TGTGCCAGCAGCCAAGACTTGGAGCGATCACTGGGGGGGGAGCTGTTTTTT
CDR3aa: CASSQDLERSLGGELFF

v_gene: TRBV9
abundance: NA
d_gene: NA
j_gene: TRBJ1-3
CDR3nt: TGTGCCAGCAGCGTAGATTGGGTTGGAAACACCATATATTTT
CDR3aa: CASSVDWVGNTIYF

v_gene: TRBV5-6
abundance: NA
d_gene: NA
j_gene: TRBJ2-3
CDR3nt: TGTGCCAGCAGCTTGGGGGCGTGGGATACGCAGTATTTT
CDR3aa: CASSLGAWDTQYF

v_gene: TRBV5-4
abundance: NA
d_gene: TRBD1
j_gene: TRBJ1-1
CDR3nt: TGTGCCAGCAGCTTGTGGGGACAGGGGGCCTTCCGTGGTAAGAACACTGAAGCTTTCTTT
CDR3aa: CASSLWGQGAFRGKNTEAFF

v_gene: TRBV9
abundance: NA
d_gene: TRBD1
j_gene: TRBJ2-1
CDR3nt: TGTGCCAGCAGCCTACAGGGGGCTAGCTACAATGAGCAGTTCTTC
CDR3aa: CASSLQGASYNEQFF

v_gene: TRBV5-6
abundance: NA
d_gene: NA
j_gene: TRBJ1-2
CDR3nt: TGTGCCAGCAGAGGGAACGTGCCGCGGACTGATGGCTACACCTTC
CDR3aa: CASRGNVPRTDGYTF

v_gene: TRBV9
abundance: NA
d_gene: NA
j_gene: TRBJ1-6
CDR3nt: TGTGCCAGCAGCCCCCGGGACGGTAATTCACCCCTCCACTTT
CDR3aa: CASSPRDGNSPLHF

v_gene: TRBV5-6
abundance: NA
d_gene: NA
j_gene: TRBJ2-3
CDR3nt: TGTGCCAGCAGCTTGTCTATGGGGGCCGGGGATACGCAGTATTTT
CDR3aa: CASSLSMGAGDTQYF

v_gene: TRBV7-2
abundance: NA
d_gene: NA
j_gene: TRBJ1-1
CDR3nt: TGTGCCAGCAGCTTGAGGACCGCGAACACTGAAGCTTTCTTT
CDR3aa: CASSLRTANTEAFF

v_gene: TRBV13
abundance: NA
d_gene: TRBD1
j_gene: TRBJ1-1
CDR3nt: TGTGCCAGCAGCTCACAGGGGAGAGGGGTCGGGACTGAAGCTTTCTTT
CDR3aa: CASSSQGRGVGTEAFF

v_gene: TRBV4-3
abundance: NA
d_gene: TRBD1
j_gene: TRBJ2-7
CDR3nt: TGCGCCAGCAGCCAAGACCGGGGACAGGGGAGTTCCGAGCAGTACTTC
CDR3aa: CASSQDRGQGSSEQYF

v_gene: TRBV7-9
abundance: NA
d_gene: TRBD2
j_gene: TRBJ2-5
CDR3nt: TGTGCCAGCAGCTTAAAAACTAGCGGGAGGTTGGAGACCCAGTACTTC
CDR3aa: CASSLKTSGRLETQYF

v_gene: TRBV5-1
abundance: once
d_gene: NA
j_gene: TRBJ2-7
CDR3nt: TGCGCCAGCAGCTTAAACTCCTACGAGCAGTACTTC
CDR3aa: CASSLNSYEQYF

v_gene: TRBV7-9
abundance: NA
d_gene: NA
j_gene: TRBJ2-4
CDR3nt: TGTGCCAGCAGCGAACAGGGACAAGCCAAAAACATTCAGTACTTC
CDR3aa: CASSEQGQAKNIQYF

v_gene: TRBV28
abundance: NA
d_gene: NA
j_gene: TRBJ1-1
CDR3nt: TGTGCCAGCACCAGACAGGCGGTGAATACTGAAGCTTTCTTT
CDR3aa: CASTRQAVNTEAFF

v_gene: TRBV27
abundance: NA
d_gene: TRBD1
j_gene: TRBJ1-2
CDR3nt: TGTGCCACCAGGACAGGGGGCAACTATGGCTACACCTTC
CDR3aa: CATRTGGNYGYTF

v_gene: TRBV7-9
abundance: once
d_gene: NA
j_gene: TRBJ1-2
CDR3nt: TGTGCCAGCAGCTTATCTTTTGTCCCGGGACGGGGTTCGGATGGCTACACCTTC
CDR3aa: CASSLSFVPGRGSDGYTF

v_gene: TRBV27
abundance: NA
d_gene: TRBD1
j_gene: TRBJ1-6
CDR3nt: TGTGCCAGCAGTATCAGGGGGCTTAATTCACCCCTCCACTTT
CDR3aa: CASSIRGLNSPLHF

v_gene: TRBV6-5
abundance: once
d_gene: NA
j_gene: TRBJ2-7
CDR3nt: TGTGCCGGCGGGGACAGCTCCTACGAGCAGTACTTC
CDR3aa: CAGGDSSYEQYF

v_gene: TRBV9
abundance: NA
d_gene: NA
j_gene: TRBJ1-2
CDR3nt: TGTGCCAGCAGCCCCCGTTCGACAGAAAACTATGGCTACACCTTC
CDR3aa: CASSPRSTENYGYTF

v_gene: TRBV6-6
abundance: NA
d_gene: NA
j_gene: TRBJ1-6
CDR3nt: TGTGCCAGCAGTGGAGGCAATAACTCACCCCTCCACTTT
CDR3aa: CASSGGNNSPLHF

v_gene: TRBV7-6
abundance: NA
d_gene: TRBD1
j_gene: TRBJ1-1
CDR3nt: TGTGCCAGCAGCTTGTCCTCGCAGGGGGGGGGCACTGAAGCTTTCTTT
CDR3aa: CASSLSSQGGGTEAFF

v_gene: TRBV5-1
abundance: NA
d_gene: TRBD2
j_gene: TRBJ2-3
CDR3nt: TGCGCCAGCAGCAGCCCGGGCGGGAGATCGACAGATACGCAGTATTTT
CDR3aa: CASSSPGGRSTDTQYF

v_gene: TRBV28
abundance: NA
d_gene: NA
j_gene: TRBJ2-3
CDR3nt: TGTGCCAGCAGTTTATCAGGGGACACAGATACGCAGTATTTT
CDR3aa: CASSLSGDTDTQYF

v_gene: TRBV10-2
abundance: NA
d_gene: NA
j_gene: TRBJ1-4
CDR3nt: TGCGCCAGCAGTGAGCCAAGTAATGAAAAACTGTTTTTT
CDR3aa: CASSEPSNEKLFF

v_gene: TRBV10-3
abundance: NA
d_gene: TRBD2
j_gene: TRBJ2-1
CDR3nt: TGTGCCATCAGTGAGCGGACTAGCGGGAATGAGCAGTTCTTC
CDR3aa: CAISERTSGNEQFF